The rows below give T cell receptor beta chains drawn from one sample of a study of identical twins. TCRdb called the 5' RACE reads again in MiXCR, with one record for every CDR3 protein. The sample lists 450,000 or so distinct CDR3 sequences, 14% occurring once. These data were likewise used in another study, on yellow fever vaccine responses in identical twins.

Sequencing was performed on CD4+ T cells sorted from blood. These receptors were obtained from a woman under 30 in good health. Each CDR3 is given with its conserved first and last residue. A D gene is named only where the DNA matches it firmly. Clone sizes are given selectively: once, few, many, or a class where the clone is expanded.

TRBJ2-1 | few | TRBV6-2/TRBV6-3 | - | CASSQTSPGEQFF | TGTGCCAGCAGTCAAACAAGCCCGGGGGAGCAGTTCTTC
TRBJ2-2 | few | TRBV23-1 | - | CASTTGTTVYFTGELFF | TGCGCCAGCACCACGGGGACGACGGTTTATTTTACCGGGGAGCTGTTTTTT
TRBJ1-1 | - | TRBV7-2 | TRBD1 | CASSLRGQGRTEAFF | TGTGCCAGCAGCCTTAGAGGACAGGGACGGACTGAAGCTTTCTTT
TRBJ1-4 | - | TRBV7-9 | - | CASSLVEGFGKLFF | TGTGCCAGCAGCTTAGTAGAGGGGTTCGGAAAACTGTTTTTT
TRBJ2-2 | - | TRBV6-5 | TRBD2 | CASSYLSGRSRELFF | TGTGCCAGCAGTTATCTTAGCGGGAGGAGCCGGGAGCTGTTTTTT
TRBJ2-1 | - | TRBV7-2 | TRBD1 | CASRDRDSALDEQFF | TGTGCCAGCAGAGACCGGGACAGTGCCCTCGATGAGCAGTTCTTC
TRBJ2-1 | - | TRBV29-1 | TRBD1 | CSVDGTAYNEQFF | TGCAGCGTTGATGGGACAGCCTACAATGAGCAGTTCTTC
TRBJ1-1 | - | TRBV20-1 | - | CSARATPTVNTEAFF | TGCAGTGCTAGGGCGACACCGACAGTCAACACTGAAGCTTTCTTT
TRBJ2-1 | - | TRBV20-1 | TRBD2 | CSAPLFGGGANEQFF | TGCAGTGCTCCGCTCTTTGGCGGGGGGGCCAATGAGCAGTTCTTC
TRBJ2-1 | - | TRBV6-2/TRBV6-3 | - | CASGRDNEQFF | TGTGCCAGCGGTCGGGACAATGAGCAGTTCTTC
TRBJ2-7 | few | TRBV6-1 | TRBD2 | CASSTTTSGSPYEQYF | TGTGCCAGCAGTACAACGACTAGCGGGAGTCCCTACGAGCAGTACTTC
TRBJ2-5 | - | TRBV10-3 | TRBD2 | CAISGSGTSGAYF | TGTGCCATCAGTGGATCCGGGACTAGCGGTGCCTACTTC
TRBJ2-3 | - | TRBV28 | TRBD1 | CASSFFGGQGADTQYF | TGTGCCAGCAGTTTCTTCGGGGGACAGGGCGCAGATACGCAGTATTTT
TRBJ2-5 | - | TRBV19 | - | CASAKRTPGQETQYF | TGTGCCAGTGCTAAGCGGACCCCCGGTCAAGAGACCCAGTACTTC
TRBJ2-3 | - | TRBV30 | - | CAWKVRDTQYF | TGTGCCTGGAAGGTACGAGATACGCAGTATTTT
TRBJ2-2 | - | TRBV4-1 | - | CASSQPRTPRNRTGELFF | TGCGCCAGCAGCCAGCCCAGGACCCCCCGGAATAGGACCGGGGAGCTGTTTTTT
TRBJ1-2 | - | TRBV6-1 | - | CASSEALEGGYTF | TGTGCCAGCAGTGAAGCGCTAGAAGGCGGCTACACCTTC
TRBJ1-1 | few | TRBV12-3/TRBV12-4 | TRBD1 | CASSATGVNTEAFF | TGTGCCAGCAGTGCGACAGGGGTGAACACTGAAGCTTTCTTT
TRBJ2-2 | few | TRBV7-9 | - | CASSARLGSTGELFF | TGTGCCAGCAGCGCCCGACTAGGTAGCACCGGGGAGCTGTTTTTT